These 24 T cell receptor beta chains were sequenced from one sample in a study of blood T cell repertoires in COVID-19. This table comes from immunoSEQ multiplex PCR, and its TCRdb copy is limited to in-frame clones, with some not included. The sample yields almost 25,000 clones, around 86% seen once. Sequenced input: peripheral blood. These receptor sequences come from a human donor in a cohort sampled during active COVID-19.

The genes are TRBV3-1 (or the pseudogene TRBV3-2) and TRBJ1-2; 10 positions agree with TRBD1. The germline CDR1 and CDR2 sequences are LGHDT and YNNKEL (reference sequence). There are 13 residues in the CDR3. The junction had 4 bases not matched to a gene; V was cut back by 4 bases and J by 8 bases. CDR3 DNA: TGTGCCAGCAGCCTGGGACAGGGGAACGGCTACACCTTC. Translated: CASSLGQGNGYTF.

This clone was detected once. The chain links TRBV10-3 to TRBJ2-7; TRBD1 agrees at 8 bases. Germline V gene lookup returns CDR1 ENHRY and CDR2 SYGVKD. Losses at the gene ends were 9 bases for V and 4 bases for J; bases not matched to a gene: 8. The CDR3 loop spans 13 amino acids. CDR3: CAIKDREEYEQYF. Written as DNA, the CDR3 is TGTGCCATTAAGGACAGGGAGGAATACGAGCAGTACTTC.

The CDR3 sequence is CASSQGGGAYNEQFF. CDR3 DNA sequence: TGCGCCAGCAGCCAAGGTGGGGGGGCCTACAATGAGCAGTTCTTC. V is TRBV4-1 and J is TRBJ2-1; 7 bases are shared with TRBD2. This CDR3 spans 15 amino acids. The V gene end was trimmed by 1 base and the J gene end by 2 bases; junction bases not matched to a gene: 2. CDR1 MGHRA and CDR2 YSYEKL come from the germline V gene.

The gene calls are TRBV15 and TRBJ1-4; 8 bases fit TRBD1. V lost 5 bases to trimming and J lost 0 bases; unmatched junction nucleotides: 8. The CDR3 spans 17 residues. The germline CDR1 and CDR2 sequences are LNHNV and YYDKDF (reference sequence). DNA for the CDR3: TGTGCCACCAGCTTCCCCCCAGGGGGCGCAACTAATGAAAAACTGTTTTTT. Amino acids: CATSFPPGGATNEKLFF.

The chain employs TRBV21-1 and TRBJ2-7; the table names TRBD2, a call not compared with the DNA. TRBV21-1 is reported as a pseudogene. The CDR3 totals 14 residues. CDR3 in amino acids: CASSTTAGAYEQYF. In DNA, the CDR3 is TGTGCCAGCAGCACTACAGCGGGAGCCTACGAGCAGTACTTC.

In this sample, this clone turned up once. The chain recombines TRBV6-5 with TRBJ1-2; TRBD1 matches at 7 bases. Germline V gene data show CDR1 as MNHEY and CDR2 as SVGAGI. V was pared by 0 bases and J by 4 bases, with 2 bases of the junction left unmatched. The CDR3 totals 14 residues. In nucleotides, the CDR3 is TGTGCCAGCAGTTACTCGTCAGGGGGCTATGGCTACACCTTC. Its translation is CASSYSSGGYGYTF.

This chain connects TRBV7-2 to TRBJ2-3; 14 nucleotides line up with TRBD2. CDR1 is SGHTA and CDR2 is FQGNSA in the germline V gene. Trimming took 1 base from V and 4 from J; bases not matched to a gene: 10. CDR3 size: 19 residues. The CDR3 nucleotides are TGTGCCAGCAGCTTAGTCGTGACTAGCGGGAGGGCGGGCCCAGATACGCAGTATTTT. As protein: CASSLVVTSGRAGPDTQYF.

Turning to this clone: Other DNA sequences in the sample encode the same CDR3. Written as DNA, the CDR3 is TGTGCCAGCAGCCAGGGGGGGAACACTGAAGCTTTCTTT. Its protein is CASSQGGNTEAFF. V gene TRBV3-1 (or the pseudogene TRBV3-2) combines with J gene TRBJ1-1; a weak D match, TRBD1 (5 bases). Trimming cost V 3 bases and J 1 base, with 6 bases left between them. This CDR3 comprises 13 residues. Per germline, CDR1 LGHDT and CDR2 YNNKEL (reference sequence).

This clone was seen once. The chain uses TRBV10-2 and TRBJ1-3, with D perhaps matching TRBD1 (6 bases). Trimming cost V 6 bases and J 4 bases, with 10 bases left between them. Germline V gene lookup returns CDR1 WSHSY and CDR2 SAAADI. The CDR3 is 13 residues long. CDR3 nucleotides: TGCGCCAGCAGACGGCAGGGGGGAAACACCATATATTTT. It yields the protein CASRRQGGNTIYF.

About this clone: This sample also contains other DNA sequences that code for the same CDR3. The CDR3 coding sequence is TGTGCCAGTAGTATGCTAGCGGGAGCCTACGAGCAGTACTTC. Residues: CASSMLAGAYEQYF. The rearrangement joins TRBV19 to TRBJ2-7, with 10 bases matching TRBD2. The CDR3 runs 14 residues. V trimming: 3 bases; J trimming: 2 bases; junction bases outside the gene matches: 1. From germline, CDR1 is LNHDA and CDR2 SQIVND (reference sequence).

The rearrangement uses TRBV19 and TRBJ1-1; D uncertain. The CDR3 extends over 14 amino acids. Trimming took off 1 base at V and 5 bases at J, with 11 bases between the two ends. CDR1 is LNHDA, CDR2 SQIVND, per germline (reference sequence). Written as DNA, the CDR3 is TGTGCCAGTAGTATAGGGGTCCGGGTGACTGAAGCTTTCTTT. Translating gives CASSIGVRVTEAFF.

On this clone itself: Its ends do not fully match the called genes, so a read error is possible. The chain has TRBV3-1 (or the pseudogene TRBV3-2) and TRBJ2-5, with D possibly being TRBD1 (6 bases). From germline, CDR1 is LGHDT and CDR2 YNNKEL (reference sequence). This CDR3 is built from 13 residues. The CDR3 spells CASRQGTKETQYF. CDR3 coding DNA: TGTGCCAGCAGACAAGGGACAAAGGAGACCCAGTACTTC.

V and J are TRBV5-1 and TRBJ1-6, with a weak D call TRBD1 (6 bases). Germline loops: CDR1 SGHRS, CDR2 YFSETQ. V shed 5 bases and J shed 6 bases, with 15 bases lying between them. The CDR3 runs to 15 residues. This CDR3 is CASSSVAGANSPLHF. As DNA, the CDR3 is TGCGCCAGCAGTTCAGTGGCAGGGGCTAATTCACCCCTCCACTTT. Variable domain in full (rest from reference TRBV5-1 and TRBJ1-6): KAGVTQTPRYLIKTRGQQVTLSCSPISGHRSVSWYQQTPGQGLQFLFEYFSETQRNKGNFPGRFSGRQFSNSRSEMNVSTLELGDSALYLCASSSVAGANSPLHFGNGTRLTVT.

The chain couples TRBV19 to TRBJ1-1; D call uncertain. Trimming took off 3 bases at V and 5 bases at J, with 16 bases between the two ends. The CDR3 covers 15 residues. CDR1 and CDR2 from the germline V gene are LNHDA and SQIVND (reference sequence). The CDR3 DNA is TGTGCCAGTAGTATGGAGCCCCTGATTGTAACTGAAGCTTTCTTT. Encoded protein: CASSMEPLIVTEAFF.

A word on this clone: The junction departs from the called germline gene at one end, perhaps through a read error. V and J are TRBV27 and TRBJ2-1; no firm D call. This CDR3 is 13 amino acids long. The germline V gene encodes CDR1 MNHEY and CDR2 SMNVEV (reference sequence). The CDR3 nucleotides read TGTGCCAGCAGTTTCCGCACCTATAATGAGCAGTTCTTC. Encoded protein: CASSFRTYNEQFF.

In DNA, the CDR3 is TGCAGTGCTAGTTCTAACCAAGAGACCCAGTACTTC. This translates into CSASSNQETQYF. The V and J genes are TRBV20-1 and TRBJ2-5; D call uncertain. This CDR3 is 12 amino acids long. V lost 3 bases to trimming and J lost 0 bases, with 5 bases between them. The germline V gene encodes CDR1 DFQATT and CDR2 SNEGSKA (reference sequence).

The V gene is TRBV7-2, the J gene TRBJ1-2; D not certain. Germline values: CDR1 SGHTA, CDR2 FQGNSA. V was cut by 5 bases and J by 0 bases, with 10 bases left in between. There are 14 residues in the CDR3. The CDR3 is CASSVLRTNYGYTF. CDR3 in DNA: TGTGCCAGCAGCGTTCTAAGAACTAACTATGGCTACACCTTC. Looking up the rest from reference TRBV7-2 and TRBJ1-2 gives the full variable domain: GAGVSQSPSNKVTEKGKDVELRCDPISGHTALYWYRQSLGQGLEFLIYFQGNSAPDKSGLPSDRFSAERTGGSVSTLTIQRTQQEDSAVYLCASSVLRTNYGYTFGSGTRLTVV.

The rearrangement links TRBV6-5 to TRBJ1-2; D gene ambiguous. CDR1 and CDR2 from the germline V gene are MNHEY and SVGAGI. CDR3 size: 14 residues. Trimming shortened V by 8 bases and J by 2 bases, and 15 bases separated the two germline ends. CDR3 DNA: TGTGCCAGCGGGAAAGGACTGACAAACTATGGCTACACCTTC. Translation: CASGKGLTNYGYTF.

This clone was detected a few times. The V and J genes are TRBV9 and TRBJ1-1; no firm D call. V was shortened by 4 bases and J by 1 base, with 11 bases between the two germline ends. This CDR3 has 14 amino acids. Germline V gene lookup returns CDR1 SGDLS and CDR2 YYNGEE. The CDR3 DNA follows: TGTGCCAGCAGCCCTACGTTTTCGAACACTGAAGCTTTCTTT. Translating it yields CASSPTFSNTEAFF.

This clone was counted a single time. The gene calls are TRBV7-2 and TRBJ2-2; D is unresolved. The V and J ends lost 0 bases and 5 bases respectively, with 4 bases between them. The CDR3 has 13 amino acids. Germline V lookup: CDR1 SGHTA, CDR2 FQGNSA. The CDR3 region is CASSLARTGELFF. The CDR3 nucleotides are TGTGCCAGCAGCTTAGCGCGAACCGGGGAGCTGTTTTTT. Drawing the rest from reference TRBV7-2 and TRBJ2-2, the complete variable domain is GAGVSQSPSNKVTEKGKDVELRCDPISGHTALYWYRQSLGQGLEFLIYFQGNSAPDKSGLPSDRFSAERTGGSVSTLTIQRTQQEDSAVYLCASSLARTGELFFGEGSRLTVL.

The chain is built from TRBV10-3 and TRBJ1-1; D ambiguous. This CDR3 is built from 12 residues. Germline-derived CDR1 and CDR2 are ENHRY and SYGVKD. The germline V and J ends were trimmed by 3 bases and 3 bases, with 5 bases remaining between them. CDR3 amino acids: CAISELYTEAFF. For the CDR3, the DNA is TGTGCCATCAGTGAATTATACACTGAAGCTTTCTTT.

The gene calls are TRBV2 and TRBJ2-3; TRBD1 aligns across 7 bases. V trimming: 7 bases; J trimming: 2 bases; junction bases outside the gene matches: 9. The CDR3 sequence is 15 residues long. CDR1 is SNHLY and CDR2 is FYNNEI in the germline V gene. CDR3 loop: CASNPRDRYTDTQYF. The CDR3 bases are TGTGCCAGCAACCCTCGGGACAGATACACAGATACGCAGTATTTT.

This chain joins TRBV19 and TRBJ1-1; D is uncertain. The CDR3 has 14 residues. V lost 7 bases and J 3 bases, leaving 15 bases between the germline ends. CDR1 and CDR2 (germline): LNHDA, SQIVND (reference sequence). The CDR3 coding sequence is TGTGCCAGTACCCCCCGGCGGAGGGACACTGAAGCTTTCTTT. Translating it yields CASTPRRRDTEAFF.

There are a few counts of this clone. The chain is built from TRBV7-2 and TRBJ2-1, with D tentatively TRBD2 (6 bases). Germline-derived CDR1 and CDR2 are SGHTA and FQGNSA. This CDR3 spans 15 amino acids. Trimming stripped 5 bases from V and 4 bases from J, with 15 bases between. The CDR3 DNA sequence: TGTGCCAGCAGCAGCGGTAGCGGAGGGTACAATGAGCAGTTCTTC. Protein product: CASSSGSGGYNEQFF.